A selection of T cell receptor beta chains follows, all from one sample in a study of T cell responses to AZD1222 COVID-19 vaccine. TCRdb's table, derived via immunoSEQ multiplex PCR, lists solely in-frame clones and lacks some. Among fewer than 130,000 clones listed, around 90% were seen once. Specimen: peripheral blood, collected 28 days after the second AZD1222 dose. These receptors all come from an adult who received the AZD1222 COVID-19 vaccine. Each CDR3 is given with its conserved first and last residue. D genes are given only for firm matches. Some rows have no size entry. The others give once, few or many, or a class for an expanded clone.

TRBJ1-1 | TRBD1 | TRBV5-1 | few | CASSLATGGNQEAFF | TGCGCCAGCAGCTTGGCGACAGGGGGGAACCAAGAAGCTTTCTTT
TRBJ2-4 | TRBD1 | TRBV5-1 | few | CASSLLLAGTVLAKNIQYF | TGCGCCAGCAGCCTCCTTCTTGCCGGGACAGTTTTAGCCAAAAACATTCAGTACTTC
TRBJ1-1 | - | TRBV18 | - | CASSPGLTNTEAFF | TGTGCCAGCTCACCGGGTCTTACGAACACTGAAGCTTTCTTT
TRBJ1-3 | - | TRBV2 | - | CASSRAGPSSGNTIYF | TGTGCCAGCAGTCGGGCAGGGCCAAGCTCTGGAAACACCATATATTTT
TRBJ2-7 | TRBD1 | TRBV7-9 | - | CASSFSTGWEQYF | TGTGCCAGCAGCTTCTCGACAGGGTGGGAGCAGTACTTC
TRBJ1-4 | - | TRBV5-1 | few | CASSLATGGGNEKLFF | TGCGCCAGCAGCTTGGCGACAGGAGGGGGAAATGAAAAACTGTTTTTT
TRBJ1-2 | - | TRBV19 | - | CASSIGRTYTF | TGTGCCAGTAGTATCGGCAGGACTTACACCTTC
TRBJ1-5 | - | TRBV10-3 | - | CAIGESGNQPQHF | TGTGCCATTGGGGAGTCCGGCAATCAGCCCCAGCATTTT
TRBJ2-7 | - | TRBV6-5 | - | CASSYLAKREQYF | TGTGCCAGCAGTTACCTGGCCAAAAGGGAGCAGTACTTC
TRBJ2-2 | - | TRBV7-2 | - | CASSLDSLVGNTGELFF | TGTGCCAGCAGCTTAGACAGTCTAGTAGGGAACACCGGGGAGCTGTTTTTT